This entry describes one T cell receptor beta chain. Germline values: CDR1 LGHDT, CDR2 YNNKEL (reference sequence). J was trimmed by 6 bases and V by 4 bases; bases with no gene match: 6. The length of the CDR3 is 15 residues. The record originates from a study of blood T cell repertoires in COVID-19. TCRdb's copy holds only in-frame clones and misses some; the assay was immunoSEQ multiplex PCR. The top ten hold approximately 5.1% of the sample, which has about 280,000 clones, over 75% seen once. The sample comprised peripheral blood. This TCR derives from a man aged 50 to 60 with active or convalescent COVID-19. J is TRBJ1-6 and V is TRBV3-1 (or the pseudogene TRBV3-2); 7 positions match TRBD1. CDR3 amino acids: CASSPAYRGNSPLHF. In nucleotides, the CDR3 is TGTGCCAGCAGCCCAGCCTACAGGGGTAATTCACCCCTCCACTTT.